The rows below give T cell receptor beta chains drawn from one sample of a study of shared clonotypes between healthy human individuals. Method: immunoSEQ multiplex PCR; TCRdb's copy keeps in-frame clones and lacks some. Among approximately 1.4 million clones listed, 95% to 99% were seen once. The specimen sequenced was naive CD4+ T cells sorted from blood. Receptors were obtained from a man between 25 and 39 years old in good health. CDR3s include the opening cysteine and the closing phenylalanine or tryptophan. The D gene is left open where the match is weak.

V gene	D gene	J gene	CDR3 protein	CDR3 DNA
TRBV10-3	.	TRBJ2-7	CAIASPSSYEQYF	TGTGCCATCGCATCGCCAAGCTCCTACGAGCAGTACTTC
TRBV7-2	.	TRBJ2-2	CASSLGGNTGELFF	TGTGCCAGCAGCTTAGGGGGGAACACCGGGGAGCTGTTTTTT
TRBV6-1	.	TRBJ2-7	CASSLEVAYEQYF	TGTGCCAGCAGCCTGGAGGTGGCCTACGAGCAGTACTTC
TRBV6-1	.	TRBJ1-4	CASSFGERGEKLFF	TGTGCCAGCAGTTTTGGCGAGCGTGGTGAAAAACTGTTTTTT
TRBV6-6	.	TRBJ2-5	CASSYGTGSETQYF	TGTGCCAGCAGTTACGGAACAGGGTCAGAGACCCAGTACTTC
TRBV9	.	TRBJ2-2	CASSVTSLPRELFF	TGTGCCAGCAGCGTAACTTCCCTTCCCAGGGAGCTGTTTTTT
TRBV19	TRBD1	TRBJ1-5	CASSIDPTGTQPQHF	TGTGCCAGTAGTATAGATCCGACAGGGACTCAGCCCCAGCATTTT
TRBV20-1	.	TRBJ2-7	CSAAKGGEQYF	TGCAGTGCTGCCAAGGGTGGTGAGCAGTACTTC
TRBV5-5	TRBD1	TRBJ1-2	CASSLAGQGLGYTF	TGTGCCAGCAGCTTGGCGGGACAGGGTCTCGGCTACACCTTC
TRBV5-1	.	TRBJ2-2	CASSLDRPGTGELFF	TGCGCCAGCAGCTTGGACCGCCCGGGGACCGGGGAGCTGTTTTTT
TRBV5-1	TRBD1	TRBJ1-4	CASSGGQGATNEKLFF	TGCGCCAGCAGCGGGGGACAGGGAGCAACTAATGAAAAACTGTTTTTT
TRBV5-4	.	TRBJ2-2	CASSLARAGELFF	TGTGCCAGCAGCTTGGCCAGGGCCGGGGAGCTGTTTTTT
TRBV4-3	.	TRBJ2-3	CASSSNPSPGTDTQYF	TGCGCCAGCAGTTCCAACCCAAGTCCAGGCACAGATACGCAGTATTTT
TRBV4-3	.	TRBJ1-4	CASSQDPGNWEKLFF	TGCGCCAGCAGCCAAGATCCAGGGAATTGGGAAAAACTGTTTTTT
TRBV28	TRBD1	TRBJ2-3	CASSAHRGASPDTQYF	TGTGCCAGCAGTGCTCACAGGGGCGCCAGCCCAGATACGCAGTATTTT